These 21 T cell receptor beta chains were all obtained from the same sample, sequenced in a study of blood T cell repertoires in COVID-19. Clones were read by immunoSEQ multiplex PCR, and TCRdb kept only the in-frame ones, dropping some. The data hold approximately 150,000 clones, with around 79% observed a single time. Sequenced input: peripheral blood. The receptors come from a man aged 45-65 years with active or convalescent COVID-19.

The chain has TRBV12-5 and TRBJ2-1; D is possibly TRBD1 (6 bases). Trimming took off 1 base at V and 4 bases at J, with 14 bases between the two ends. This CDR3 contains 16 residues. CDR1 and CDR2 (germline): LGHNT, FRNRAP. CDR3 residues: CASGLGVGGIYNEQFF. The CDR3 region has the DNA TGTGCTAGTGGTTTGGGGGTAGGGGGAATTTACAATGAGCAGTTCTTC.

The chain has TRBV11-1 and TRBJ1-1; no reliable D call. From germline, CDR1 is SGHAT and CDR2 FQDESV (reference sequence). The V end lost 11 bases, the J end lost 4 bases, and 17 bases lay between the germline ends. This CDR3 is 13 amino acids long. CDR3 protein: CASKEEVSTEAFF. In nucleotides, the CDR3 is TGTGCCTCTAAGGAGGAGGTCAGCACTGAAGCTTTCTTT.

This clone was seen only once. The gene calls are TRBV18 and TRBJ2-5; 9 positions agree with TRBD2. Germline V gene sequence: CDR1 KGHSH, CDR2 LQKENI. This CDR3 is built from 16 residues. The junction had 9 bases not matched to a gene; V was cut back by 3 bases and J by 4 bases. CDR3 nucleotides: TGTGCCAGCTCACCTAAAGGGACTAGCATCGGAGAGACCCAGTACTTC. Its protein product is CASSPKGTSIGETQYF.

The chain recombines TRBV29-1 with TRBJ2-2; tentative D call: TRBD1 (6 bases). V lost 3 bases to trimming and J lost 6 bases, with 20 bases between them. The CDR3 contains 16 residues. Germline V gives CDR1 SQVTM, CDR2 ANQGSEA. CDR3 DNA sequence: TGCAGCGTTGAGGGGGCCCATAGGGGGAAAGCCGGGGAGCTGTTTTTT. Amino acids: CSVEGAHRGKAGELFF.

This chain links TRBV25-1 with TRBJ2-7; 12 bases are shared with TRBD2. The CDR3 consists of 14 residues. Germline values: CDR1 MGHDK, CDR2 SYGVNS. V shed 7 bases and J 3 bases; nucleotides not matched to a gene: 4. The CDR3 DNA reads TGTGCCAGCAAAGGACTAGCGGGAAACTACGAGCAGTACTTC. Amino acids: CASKGLAGNYEQYF.

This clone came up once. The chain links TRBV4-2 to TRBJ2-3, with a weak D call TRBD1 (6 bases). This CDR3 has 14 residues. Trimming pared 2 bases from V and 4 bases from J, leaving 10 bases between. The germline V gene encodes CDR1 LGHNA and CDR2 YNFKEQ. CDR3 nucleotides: TGTGCCAGCAGCCAACTACAGGGACCAGATACGCAGTATTTT. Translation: CASSQLQGPDTQYF.

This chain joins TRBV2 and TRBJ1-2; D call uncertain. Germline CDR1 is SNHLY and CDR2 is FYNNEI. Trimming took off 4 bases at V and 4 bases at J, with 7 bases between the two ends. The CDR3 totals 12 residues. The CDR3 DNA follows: TGTGCCAGCAGTGTAGTGAGCTATGGCTACACCTTC. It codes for CASSVVSYGYTF. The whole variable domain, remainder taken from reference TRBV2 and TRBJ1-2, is EPEVTQTPSHQVTQMGQEVILRCVPISNHLYFYWYRQILGQKVEFLVSFYNNEISEKSEIFDDQFSVERPDGSNFTLKIRSTKLEDSAMYFCASSVVSYGYTFGSGTRLTVV.

This CDR3 is CASSQEKKGSGRFFWYEQYF. CDR3 nucleotides: TGTGCCAGCAGCCAAGAGAAGAAGGGTAGCGGGAGATTTTTTTGGTACGAGCAGTACTTC. This sequence joins TRBV4-2 and TRBJ2-7; 9 nucleotides line up with TRBD2. This CDR3 has 20 residues. The germline V gene encodes CDR1 LGHNA and CDR2 YNFKEQ. Trimming at V came to 0 bases and at J to 4 bases, leaving 19 bases not matched to a gene.

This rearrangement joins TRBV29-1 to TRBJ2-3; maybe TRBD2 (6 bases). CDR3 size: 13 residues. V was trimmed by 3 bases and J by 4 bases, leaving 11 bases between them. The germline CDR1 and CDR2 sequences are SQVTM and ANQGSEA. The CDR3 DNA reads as TGCAGCGTTGACGGCGGGGTCTCAGATACGCAGTATTTT. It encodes CSVDGGVSDTQYF.

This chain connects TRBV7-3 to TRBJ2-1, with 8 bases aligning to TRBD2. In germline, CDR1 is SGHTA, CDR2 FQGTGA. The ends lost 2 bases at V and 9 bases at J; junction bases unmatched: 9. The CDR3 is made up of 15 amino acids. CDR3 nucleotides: TGTGCCAGCAGCTTAGACCCCGGGAGGGTTAGTGAGCAGTTCTTC. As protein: CASSLDPGRVSEQFF.

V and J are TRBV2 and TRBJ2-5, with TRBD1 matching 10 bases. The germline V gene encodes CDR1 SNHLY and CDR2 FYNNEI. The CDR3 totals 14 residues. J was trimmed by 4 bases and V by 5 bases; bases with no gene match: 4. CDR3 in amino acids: CASSRDRGRETQYF. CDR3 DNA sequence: TGTGCCAGCAGTCGGGACAGGGGTCGAGAGACCCAGTACTTC. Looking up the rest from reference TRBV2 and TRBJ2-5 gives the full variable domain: EPEVTQTPSHQVTQMGQEVILRCVPISNHLYFYWYRQILGQKVEFLVSFYNNEISEKSEIFDDQFSVERPDGSNFTLKIRSTKLEDSAMYFCASSRDRGRETQYFGPGTRLLVL.

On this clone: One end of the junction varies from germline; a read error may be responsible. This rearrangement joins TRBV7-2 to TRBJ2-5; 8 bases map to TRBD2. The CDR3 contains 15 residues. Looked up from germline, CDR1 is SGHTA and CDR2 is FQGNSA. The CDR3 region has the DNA TGTGCCAGCAGCTTACTAGCGGGCACCCCCGCGCAGGTCGACTTC. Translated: CASSLLAGTPAQVDF.

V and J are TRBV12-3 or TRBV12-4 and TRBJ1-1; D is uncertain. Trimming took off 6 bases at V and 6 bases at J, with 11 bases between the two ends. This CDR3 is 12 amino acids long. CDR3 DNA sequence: TGTGCCAGCAGCCCTGGGCCCCCTGAAGCTTTCTTT. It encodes CASSPGPPEAFF.

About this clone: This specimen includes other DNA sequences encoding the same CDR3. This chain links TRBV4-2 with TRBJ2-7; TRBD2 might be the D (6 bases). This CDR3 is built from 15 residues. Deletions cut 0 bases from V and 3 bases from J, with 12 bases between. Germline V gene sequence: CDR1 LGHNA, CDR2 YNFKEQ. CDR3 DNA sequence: TGTGCCAGCAGCCAAGAGGCGAGCGGGTTCTACGAGCAGTACTTC. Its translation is CASSQEASGFYEQYF.

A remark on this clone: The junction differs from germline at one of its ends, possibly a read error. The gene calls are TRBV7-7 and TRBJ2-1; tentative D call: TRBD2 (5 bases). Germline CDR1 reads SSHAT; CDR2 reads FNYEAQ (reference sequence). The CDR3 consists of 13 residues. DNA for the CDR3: TGTGCTAGCAGCTTAGAGCAGTCGGGGGAGCAGTTCTTC. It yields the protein CASSLEQSGEQFF.

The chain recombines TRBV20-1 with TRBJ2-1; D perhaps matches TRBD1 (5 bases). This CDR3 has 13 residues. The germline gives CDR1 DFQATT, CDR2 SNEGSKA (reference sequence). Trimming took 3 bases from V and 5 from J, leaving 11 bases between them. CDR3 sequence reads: CSASGALNNEQFF. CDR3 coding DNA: TGCAGTGCTAGTGGGGCTTTAAACAATGAGCAGTTCTTC.

As DNA, the CDR3 is TGTGCCAGCAGTGAAGCGCTTCGAGGGACTTCCTACGAGCAGTACTTC. This gives the protein CASSEALRGTSYEQYF. V gene TRBV6-1 combines with J gene TRBJ2-7; tentatively, D is TRBD2 (6 bases). The V end lost 0 bases, the J end lost 1 base, and 13 bases lay between the germline ends. Germline V gives CDR1 MNHNS, CDR2 SASEGT. The CDR3 covers 16 residues.

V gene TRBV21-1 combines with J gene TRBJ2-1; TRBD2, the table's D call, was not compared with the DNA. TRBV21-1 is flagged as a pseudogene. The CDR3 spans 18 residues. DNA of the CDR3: TGTGCCAGCAGCAACGGAAACCCGATAGCGGGTCCCTACAATGAGCAGTTCTTC. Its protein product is CASSNGNPIAGPYNEQFF.

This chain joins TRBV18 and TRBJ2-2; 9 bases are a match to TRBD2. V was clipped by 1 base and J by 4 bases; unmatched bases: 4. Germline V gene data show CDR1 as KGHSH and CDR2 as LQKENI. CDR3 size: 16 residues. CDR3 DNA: TGTGCCAGCTCACCACGTAGCGGGAGTGTCACCGGGGAGCTGTTTTTT. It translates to CASSPRSGSVTGELFF.

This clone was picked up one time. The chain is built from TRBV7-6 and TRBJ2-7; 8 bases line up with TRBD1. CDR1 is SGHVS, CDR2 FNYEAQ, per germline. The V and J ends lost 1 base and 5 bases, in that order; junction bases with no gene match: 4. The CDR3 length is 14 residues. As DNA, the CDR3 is TGTGCCAGCAGCTTAGGCGGACAGGGAGACGAGCAGTACTTC. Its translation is CASSLGGQGDEQYF.

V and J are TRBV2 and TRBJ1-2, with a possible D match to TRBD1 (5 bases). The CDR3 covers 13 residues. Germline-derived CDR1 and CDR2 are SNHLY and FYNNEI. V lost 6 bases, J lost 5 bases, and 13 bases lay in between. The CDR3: CASRGDSTYGYTF. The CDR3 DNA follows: TGTGCCAGCAGAGGGGACTCTACTTATGGCTACACCTTC. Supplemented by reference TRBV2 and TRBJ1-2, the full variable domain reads EPEVTQTPSHQVTQMGQEVILRCVPISNHLYFYWYRQILGQKVEFLVSFYNNEISEKSEIFDDQFSVERPDGSNFTLKIRSTKLEDSAMYFCASRGDSTYGYTFGSGTRLTVV.